These 29 T cell receptor beta chains were sequenced from one sample in a study of cytomegalovirus exposure and HLA in healthy donors. The primer mix had 60 Vbeta and 13 Jbeta primers. Data came from immunoSEQ multiplex PCR; TCRdb stores just in-frame clones and leaves some out. The sample consists of roughly 200,000 clones, around 82% of them appearing once. What was sequenced was PBMCs. The receptor source for this set is a man aged 40-49 years in good health and CMV-seronegative.

The chain recombines TRBV19 with TRBJ2-1, with 10 nucleotides matching TRBD2. The V and J ends lost 9 bases and 10 bases, in that order; junction bases with no gene match: 21. The CDR3 length is 17 residues. CDR1 LNHDA and CDR2 SQIVND come from the germline V gene (reference sequence). This CDR3 is CASGRSGAAERGGEQFF. As DNA, the CDR3 is TGTGCCAGCGGGCGGTCCGGGGCAGCAGAGCGGGGGGGCGAGCAGTTCTTC. The full variable domain, completed using reference TRBV19 and TRBJ2-1, is DGGITQSPKYLFRKEGQNVTLSCEQNLNHDAMYWYRQDPGQGLRLIYYSQIVNDFQKGDIAEGYSVSREKKESFPLTVTSAQKNPTAFYLCASGRSGAAERGGEQFFGPGTRLTVL.

The chain uses TRBV5-6 and TRBJ2-3; D unclear. The germline V gene has CDR1 SGHDT and CDR2 YYEEEE. The CDR3 sequence is 13 residues long. Trimming stripped 1 base from V and 9 bases from J, with 12 bases between. This CDR3 is CASSLSLTHTQYF. In nucleotides, the CDR3 is TGTGCCAGCAGCTTGAGTCTAACCCACACGCAGTATTTT.

The V call is TRBV4-3, the J call TRBJ2-7; D perhaps matches TRBD2 (5 bases). CDR1 and CDR2 from the germline V gene are LGHNA and YSLEER. V was clipped by 0 bases and J by 9 bases, with 12 bases between them. CDR3 size: 13 residues. The CDR3 region is CASSQEGGGGQYF. In DNA, the CDR3 is TGCGCCAGCAGCCAAGAAGGAGGAGGCGGGCAGTACTTC.

As DNA, the CDR3 is TGTGCCAGCTCACAGGGACTAGGTGGTTACAATGAGCAGTTCTTC. It translates to CASSQGLGGYNEQFF. The chain employs TRBV18 and TRBJ2-1; 8 nucleotides agree with TRBD2. CDR1 and CDR2 from the germline V gene are KGHSH and LQKENI. The junction had 6 bases not matched to a gene; V was cut back by 4 bases and J by 4 bases. The CDR3 has 15 residues.

The rearrangement links TRBV7-8 to TRBJ2-1; 7 bases line up with TRBD2. The trim removed 5 bases at V and 12 bases at J, leaving 4 bases unmatched. The CDR3 contains 11 residues. CDR1 is SGHVS, CDR2 FQNEAQ, per germline. In nucleotides, the CDR3 is TGTGCCAGCAGCGCTGGGAGGGGGCAGTTCTTC. Its protein is CASSAGRGQFF.

As DNA, the CDR3 is TGTGCCACCGTCGGGGGAACAGAGGAGCAGTACTTC. Translation gives CATVGGTEEQYF. V gene TRBV10-3 combines with J gene TRBJ2-7, with D possibly matching TRBD2 (6 bases). Germline assignment: CDR1 ENHRY and CDR2 SYGVKD. V was pared by 10 bases and J by 7 bases, with 17 bases between. The CDR3 extends over 12 amino acids.

The chain is built from TRBV6-5 and TRBJ1-6, with a tentative D call TRBD1 (6 bases). CDR1 is MNHEY, CDR2 SVGAGI, per germline. The germline V and J ends were trimmed by 7 bases and 5 bases, with 9 bases remaining between them. There are 13 residues in the CDR3. The CDR3 sequence: CASKTGNNSPLHF. Here the CDR3 DNA reads TGTGCCAGCAAGACAGGAAATAATTCACCCCTCCACTTT.

V gene TRBV6-1 combines with J gene TRBJ1-6, with no clear D. Germline V gene lookup returns CDR1 MNHNS and CDR2 SASEGT. This CDR3 has 19 amino acids. Trimming removed 0 bases from V and 4 bases from J, with 19 bases in between. CDR3 nucleotide sequence: TGTGCCAGCAGTGAAGCTGTCTCAATGAGGCCGCTATATAATTCACCCCTCCACTTT. Its translation: CASSEAVSMRPLYNSPLHF.

J is TRBJ2-3 and V is TRBV4-3; a weak D match, TRBD2 (6 bases). CDR1 and CDR2 (germline): LGHNA, YSLEER. The CDR3 extends over 19 amino acids. V was trimmed by 0 bases and J by 1 base, leaving 20 bases between them. CDR3 residues: CASSQDWQRVDRRTDTQYF. The CDR3 DNA sequence: TGCGCCAGCAGCCAAGATTGGCAGCGGGTTGACCGTCGCACAGATACGCAGTATTTT.

The V gene is TRBV7-2, the J gene TRBJ1-5, with D maybe TRBD1 (6 bases). CDR1 is SGHTA and CDR2 is FQGNSA in the germline V gene. The V gene lost 4 bases and the J gene lost 4 bases, with 11 bases spanning the gap. This CDR3 comprises 14 residues. The DNA of the CDR3 is TGTGCCAGCAGCTCCGGGACAACAAATCAGCCCCAGCATTTT. Protein product: CASSSGTTNQPQHF.

The CDR3 reads CASSYDRANEQYF. CDR3 sequence (DNA): TGTGCCAGCAGTTACGACAGGGCTAACGAGCAGTACTTC. This chain connects TRBV6-5 to TRBJ2-7; 7 positions match TRBD1. Germline CDR1 and CDR2: MNHEY and SVGAGI. The CDR3 covers 13 residues. V shed 2 bases and J 5 bases; nucleotides not matched to a gene: 3.

V gene TRBV2 combines with J gene TRBJ2-1, with TRBD2 matching 10 bases. The CDR3 is 16 residues long. V shed 4 bases, J shed 10 bases, and the junction held 13 bases outside the gene matches. The V gene's germline CDR1 is SNHLY and CDR2 FYNNEI. CDR3 DNA sequence: TGTGCCAGCAGTGGGCCCAGCGGGAGGGCCGGGGGCGAGCAGTTCTTC. Encoded protein: CASSGPSGRAGGEQFF.

This chain uses TRBV30 with TRBJ2-7, with a possible D match to TRBD2 (5 bases). The V and J ends lost 2 bases and 7 bases respectively, with 12 bases between them. CDR3 length equals 12 residues. The V gene's germline CDR1 is GTSNPN and CDR2 SVGIG (reference sequence). CDR3 amino acids: CAWSRPTGEQYF. The CDR3 DNA sequence: TGTGCCTGGAGTCGACCTACGGGGGAGCAGTACTTC.

This chain connects TRBV7-9 to TRBJ1-3, with D tentatively TRBD1 (6 bases). Germline CDR1 and CDR2: SEHNR and FQNEAQ (reference sequence). V was pared by 5 bases and J by 4 bases, with 15 bases between. The CDR3 length is 15 residues. This CDR3 reads CASSVRQAPGNTIYF. The CDR3 DNA follows: TGTGCCAGCAGCGTAAGACAGGCCCCCGGAAACACCATATATTTT.

This clone was detected only once. The chain has TRBV27 and TRBJ2-7, with 7 bases aligning to TRBD1. CDR3 length: 15 amino acids. The junction had 9 bases not matched to a gene; V was cut back by 6 bases and J by 1 base. Looked up from germline, CDR1 is MNHEY and CDR2 is SMNVEV (reference sequence). DNA of the CDR3: TGTGCCAGCAGACTGACAGGGCATAGTTCCTACGAGCAGTACTTC. It codes for CASRLTGHSSYEQYF.

The J gene is TRBJ1-5, the V gene TRBV7-2, with D possibly TRBD1 on 5 matching bases. The germline gives CDR1 SGHTA, CDR2 FQGNSA. There are 15 residues in the CDR3. The V end lost 1 base, the J end lost 4 bases, and 11 bases lay between the germline ends. CDR3 amino acids: CASSLDWGRNQPQHF. DNA of the CDR3: TGTGCCAGCAGCTTAGATTGGGGCCGGAATCAGCCCCAGCATTTT. Drawing the rest from reference TRBV7-2 and TRBJ1-5, the complete variable domain is GAGVSQSPSNKVTEKGKDVELRCDPISGHTALYWYRQSLGQGLEFLIYFQGNSAPDKSGLPSDRFSAERTGGSVSTLTIQRTQQEDSAVYLCASSLDWGRNQPQHFGDGTRLSIL.

The V call is TRBV7-7, the J call TRBJ2-1; 7 nucleotides align to TRBD2. Germline CDR1 reads SSHAT; CDR2 reads FNYEAQ (reference sequence). The CDR3 loop spans 13 amino acids. The junction had 4 bases not matched to a gene; V was cut back by 3 bases and J by 8 bases. In DNA, the CDR3 is TGTGCCAGCAGCTTGGGGAGGGGCGATGAGCAGTTCTTC. Its translation: CASSLGRGDEQFF.

Written as DNA, the CDR3 is TGTGCCAGTAGTATAGATCGGGACAGGGACGGCACTGAAGCTTTCTTT. Amino acid sequence: CASSIDRDRDGTEAFF. This chain uses TRBV19 with TRBJ1-1; TRBD1 aligns across 9 bases. Germline V gives CDR1 LNHDA, CDR2 SQIVND (reference sequence). The CDR3 runs to 16 residues. J was trimmed by 4 bases and V by 0 bases; bases with no gene match: 6. The whole variable domain, filled in from reference TRBV19 and TRBJ1-1, reads DGGITQSPKYLFRKEGQNVTLSCEQNLNHDAMYWYRQDPGQGLRLIYYSQIVNDFQKGDIAEGYSVSREKKESFPLTVTSAQKNPTAFYLCASSIDRDRDGTEAFFGQGTRLTVV.

The DNA for the CDR3 is TGTGCCTGGAGTCCTCCTACAGGGTACCAAGAGACCCAGTACTTC. Translation gives CAWSPPTGYQETQYF. The chain is built from TRBV30 and TRBJ2-5; D possibly corresponds to TRBD1 (6 bases). CDR1 and CDR2 from the germline V gene are GTSNPN and SVGIG (reference sequence). This CDR3 has 15 amino acids. V lost 2 bases, J lost 0 bases, and 13 bases lay in between.

The genes are TRBV7-2 and TRBJ1-1; D is undetermined. Germline V CDR1 and CDR2: SGHTA, FQGNSA. The ends were cut back, 1 base at V and 2 bases at J, with 5 bases in the middle. The CDR3 covers 13 residues. CDR3 residues: CASSLDSNTEAFF. As DNA, the CDR3 is TGTGCCAGCAGCTTAGACAGTAACACTGAAGCTTTCTTT. The complete variable domain, with remaining parts taken from reference TRBV7-2 and TRBJ1-1, reads GAGVSQSPSNKVTEKGKDVELRCDPISGHTALYWYRQSLGQGLEFLIYFQGNSAPDKSGLPSDRFSAERTGGSVSTLTIQRTQQEDSAVYLCASSLDSNTEAFFGQGTRLTVV.

This rearrangement joins TRBV5-6 to TRBJ2-7, with D uncertain. Germline CDR1 is SGHDT and CDR2 is YYEEEE. V lost 0 bases to trimming and J lost 9 bases, with 16 bases between them. This CDR3 is built from 14 residues. The chain's CDR3 is CASSLGAGRMGQYF. The CDR3, as DNA: TGTGCCAGCAGCTTGGGGGCCGGAAGGATGGGGCAGTACTTC.

The V call is TRBV15, the J call TRBJ2-1; D call uncertain. Germline V gene sequence: CDR1 LNHNV, CDR2 YYDKDF (reference sequence). V lost 2 bases, J lost 6 bases, and 17 bases lay in between. The CDR3 is made up of 16 amino acids. The DNA for the CDR3 is TGTGCCACCAGCAGATCCGGGTCCCTCTTGTTCAATGAGCAGTTCTTC. Translated, it gives CATSRSGSLLFNEQFF. The whole variable domain, filled in from reference TRBV15 and TRBJ2-1, reads DAMVIQNPRYQVTQFGKPVTLSCSQTLNHNVMYWYQQKSSQAPKLLFHYYDKDFNNEADTPDNFQSRRPNTSFCFLDIRSPGLGDTAMYLCATSRSGSLLFNEQFFGPGTRLTVL.

This rearrangement joins TRBV10-1 to TRBJ2-1; 9 nucleotides match TRBD1. In germline, CDR1 is WNHNN, CDR2 SYGVQD (reference sequence). CDR3 length: 14 amino acids. V lost 6 bases, J lost 9 bases, and 9 bases stayed unmatched. CDR3 DNA: TGCGCCAGCAGAGGGACAGGGAGAGGGGCTGAGCAGTTCTTC. It yields the protein CASRGTGRGAEQFF.

V and J are TRBV6-5 and TRBJ2-4; tentative D call: TRBD2 (6 bases). Germline lookup yields CDR1 MNHEY and CDR2 SVGAGI. This CDR3 region has 13 residues. V dropped 3 bases and J dropped 6 bases, with 9 bases sitting between them. The CDR3 reads CASSYGGRNIQYF. CDR3 coding DNA: TGTGCCAGCAGTTATGGGGGGAGAAACATTCAGTACTTC.

The V gene is TRBV19, the J gene TRBJ1-2; TRBD1 aligns across 7 bases. Per germline, CDR1 LNHDA and CDR2 SQIVND (reference sequence). The CDR3 length is 12 residues. V was pared by 10 bases and J by 8 bases, with 10 bases of the junction left unmatched. CDR3 DNA: TGTGCCACCGACAGGGTTGAAGGGGGCTACACCTTC. It translates to CATDRVEGGYTF.

V and J are TRBV5-5 and TRBJ2-1; TRBD1 aligns across 7 bases. The ends lost 0 bases at V and 1 base at J; junction bases unmatched: 7. This CDR3 comprises 17 residues. The germline V gene has CDR1 SGHKS and CDR2 YYEKEE (reference sequence). Here the CDR3 DNA reads TGTGCCAGCAGCTTGGATGGTAGCAGGGGGTCCTACAATGAGCAGTTCTTC. It yields the protein CASSLDGSRGSYNEQFF.

The CDR3, as DNA: TGTGCCTGGAGTACCCGGGGAGTTAGCAATCAGCCCCAGCATTTT. Its protein is CAWSTRGVSNQPQHF. This chain joins TRBV30 and TRBJ1-5, with D uncertain. The CDR3 runs 15 residues. With 2 bases removed from V and 0 bases from J, the gap between germline ends came to 11 bases. The germline V gene has CDR1 GTSNPN and CDR2 SVGIG (reference sequence).

The rearrangement links TRBV21-1 to TRBJ2-3; the table's D call, TRBD2, was not checked against the DNA. TRBV21-1 is labeled a pseudogene. There are 15 residues in the CDR3. The DNA for the CDR3 is TGTGCCAGCAGCAAGGAAGCGGGCTACACAGATACGCAGTATTTT. It specifies CASSKEAGYTDTQYF.

This clone was detected only once. The chain recombines TRBV11-2 with TRBJ1-3; maybe TRBD1 (6 bases). CDR1 and CDR2 (germline): SGHAT, FQNNGV. The CDR3 has 15 amino acids. V lost 3 bases to trimming and J lost 3 bases, with 12 bases between them. CDR3 nucleotide sequence: TGTGCCAGCAGCTTTGTTCCGGACAGTGGAAACACCATATATTTT. Amino acids: CASSFVPDSGNTIYF.